Described below is a single T cell receptor beta chain sequence and its context. The authors' processing: Amplification from reference gene primers served as the basis for estimated nucleated cell counts. The protocol was immunoSEQ multiplex PCR, while the TCRdb copy is restricted to in-frame clones and leaves out a portion. V and J calls and clone size are as listed in that table; D and trimming were resolved from the DNA. This table has 150,000 or so clones, less than 90% appearing once. Membership in each cohort depended on participant-reported clinical history. Up to 2 weeks before entering the study, exposed participants had met a COVID-19 case. This entry comes from a study of blood T cell repertoires in COVID-19. Deletions cut 5 bases from V and 8 bases from J, with 13 bases between. The CDR3 runs to 13 residues.

The sequence came from a woman between 50 and 59 years old who had been exposed to COVID-19. V and J are TRBV12-3 or TRBV12-4 and TRBJ2-1; possibly TRBD2 for D (6 bases). Sequenced: PBMCs or T cells enriched from blood (not recorded which). CDR3 nucleotides: TGTGCCAGCAGTACCGGGGGAGGTCATGAGCAGTTCTTC. It is translated as CASSTGGGHEQFF.